The rows below give T cell receptor beta chains drawn from one sample of a study of blood T cells in healthy people across ages. MiXCR, run by TCRdb on the 5' RACE reads, gives a single entry per CDR3 protein. This sample has 1.8 million or so distinct CDR3 sequences, with roughly two fifths found just once. Sequencing input: blood. Receptors were obtained from a human donor in good health. CDR3s include the opening cysteine and the closing phenylalanine or tryptophan. D genes are given only for firm matches. Size is omitted from some rows. Given values are once, few, many or a class for expanded clones.

j_call: TRBJ2-1; clone_size: many; d_call: -; cdr3_length: 14; v_call: TRBV7-3; cdr3_nt: TGTGCCAGCAGCCTTACCCAAAACAGCAATGAGCAGTTCTTC; cdr3_aa: CASSLTQNSNEQFF
j_call: TRBJ2-3; clone_size: -; d_call: -; cdr3_length: 14; v_call: TRBV15; cdr3_nt: TGTGCCACCAGCACGACGGAACGCACAGATACGCAGTATTTT; cdr3_aa: CATSTTERTDTQYF
j_call: TRBJ1-1; clone_size: few; d_call: TRBD1; cdr3_length: 14; v_call: TRBV6-5; cdr3_nt: TGTGCCAGCAGTTATCAGGGGGCTAACACTGAAGCTTTCTTT; cdr3_aa: CASSYQGANTEAFF
j_call: TRBJ2-7; clone_size: -; d_call: TRBD1; cdr3_length: 16; v_call: TRBV6-4; cdr3_nt: TGTGCCAGCAGTGAGACAGGGGAAGTCGTATACAATGAGCAGTACTTC; cdr3_aa: CASSETGEVVYNEQYF
j_call: TRBJ1-3; clone_size: -; d_call: -; cdr3_length: 17; v_call: TRBV7-2; cdr3_nt: TGTGCCAGCAGTTCGATTCCCCCCACCGTCTCTGGAAACACCATATATTTT; cdr3_aa: CASSSIPPTVSGNTIYF
j_call: TRBJ1-6; clone_size: -; d_call: -; cdr3_length: 12; v_call: TRBV2; cdr3_nt: TGTGCCAGCAGGGACGGTAATTCACCCCTCCACTTT; cdr3_aa: CASRDGNSPLHF
j_call: TRBJ2-1; clone_size: -; d_call: -; cdr3_length: 16; v_call: TRBV7-2; cdr3_nt: TGTGCCAGCAGCCAGGGGCGGGGAGAACTATACAATGAGCAGTTCTTC; cdr3_aa: CASSQGRGELYNEQFF
j_call: TRBJ1-2; clone_size: few; d_call: -; cdr3_length: 14; v_call: TRBV11-2; cdr3_nt: TGTGCCAGCAGCTTTTCCCCCCAGGGCTATGGCTACACCTTC; cdr3_aa: CASSFSPQGYGYTF
j_call: TRBJ1-1; clone_size: -; d_call: -; cdr3_length: 13; v_call: TRBV20-1; cdr3_nt: TGCAGTGTTTCGAAGCAGGGTGGGACTGAAGCTTTCTTT; cdr3_aa: CSVSKQGGTEAFF
j_call: TRBJ1-5; clone_size: -; d_call: -; cdr3_length: 15; v_call: TRBV12-3/TRBV12-4; cdr3_nt: TGTGCCAGCAGTTGGAGGACAGCTGGCAATCAGCCCCAGCATTTT; cdr3_aa: CASSWRTAGNQPQHF
j_call: TRBJ2-7; clone_size: -; d_call: TRBD2; cdr3_length: 15; v_call: TRBV5-1; cdr3_nt: TGCGCCAGCAGCTTGGCCGGGGGGGTATCTAACGAGCAGTACTTC; cdr3_aa: CASSLAGGVSNEQYF
j_call: TRBJ2-1; clone_size: -; d_call: -; cdr3_length: 14; v_call: TRBV12-5; cdr3_nt: TGTGCTAGCCGGGGTGGGGCCGGAGGGAATGAGCAGTTCTTC; cdr3_aa: CASRGGAGGNEQFF
j_call: TRBJ2-1; clone_size: many; d_call: -; cdr3_length: 14; v_call: TRBV11-1; cdr3_nt: TGTGCCAGCAGCTTAGAAGGGGGTGCGGATGAGCAGTTCTTC; cdr3_aa: CASSLEGGADEQFF
j_call: TRBJ2-7; clone_size: -; d_call: -; cdr3_length: 16; v_call: TRBV7-2; cdr3_nt: TGTGCCAGCAGCTTTAACCGGGACCCCTACGTTGGCGAGCAGTACTTC; cdr3_aa: CASSFNRDPYVGEQYF
j_call: TRBJ2-1; clone_size: -; d_call: TRBD1; cdr3_length: 13; v_call: TRBV18; cdr3_nt: TGTGCCAGCTCACCATCAGACAGGACCAGGGGGATCTTC; cdr3_aa: CASSPSDRTRGIF
j_call: TRBJ2-3; clone_size: -; d_call: -; cdr3_length: 15; v_call: TRBV2; cdr3_nt: TGTGCCAGCAGTGGACAACCTTCTAGCACAGGTACGCAGTATTTT; cdr3_aa: CASSGQPSSTGTQYF
j_call: TRBJ1-5; clone_size: -; d_call: TRBD1; cdr3_length: 15; v_call: TRBV28; cdr3_nt: TGTGCCAGCAGGACAGGGGGCGAAGTGGGTCAGCCCCAGCATTTT; cdr3_aa: CASRTGGEVGQPQHF
j_call: TRBJ2-7; clone_size: -; d_call: TRBD1; cdr3_length: 14; v_call: TRBV28; cdr3_nt: TGTGCCAGCAGACCGACAGGGCACTCCTACGAGCAGTACTTC; cdr3_aa: CASRPTGHSYEQYF
j_call: TRBJ1-6; clone_size: once; d_call: -; cdr3_length: 15; v_call: TRBV28; cdr3_nt: TGTGCCAGCAGTTTAAGGGAGTCCTATAATTCACCCCCCCACTTT; cdr3_aa: CASSLRESYNSPPHF
j_call: TRBJ2-1; clone_size: few; d_call: TRBD2; cdr3_length: 16; v_call: TRBV20-1; cdr3_nt: TGCAGTGCTAGCGTACCTAGCGGGGGGGCCTACAATGTGCAGTTCTTC; cdr3_aa: CSASVPSGGAYNVQFF
j_call: TRBJ1-2; clone_size: many; d_call: -; cdr3_length: 10; v_call: TRBV20-1; cdr3_nt: TGCAGTGCTAGTTCCTATGGCTACACCTTC; cdr3_aa: CSASSYGYTF
j_call: TRBJ2-7; clone_size: -; d_call: -; cdr3_length: 13; v_call: TRBV12-3/TRBV12-4; cdr3_nt: TGTGCCAGCAGTTTGGCCAACCTCGACGAGCAGTACTTC; cdr3_aa: CASSLANLDEQYF
j_call: TRBJ2-7; clone_size: -; d_call: -; cdr3_length: 14; v_call: TRBV28; cdr3_nt: TGTGCCAGCAGTTTATTGCAGGGTTGGTGCGAGCAGTACTTC; cdr3_aa: CASSLLQGWCEQYF